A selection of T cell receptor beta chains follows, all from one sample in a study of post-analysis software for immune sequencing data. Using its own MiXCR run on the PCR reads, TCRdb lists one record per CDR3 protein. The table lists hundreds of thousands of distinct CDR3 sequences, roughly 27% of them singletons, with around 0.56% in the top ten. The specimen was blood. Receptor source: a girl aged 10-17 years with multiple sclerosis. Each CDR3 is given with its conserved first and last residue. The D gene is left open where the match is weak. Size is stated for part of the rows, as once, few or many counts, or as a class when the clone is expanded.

DNA: TGTGCCAGCAGCCAATATATCGGGACCGATAATTCACCCCTCCACTTT; CDR3: CASSQYIGTDNSPLHF; J: TRBJ1-6; D: -; V: TRBV7-9; size: -
DNA: TGTGCCATCAGTAACCGGGACCACCGAGGGCAGTATTTT; CDR3: CAISNRDHRGQYF; J: TRBJ2-3; D: -; V: TRBV10-3; size: -
DNA: TGTGCCACCAGTGATTCGAGGGGACAGGGTGGCAGCAATCAGCCCCAGCATTTT; CDR3: CATSDSRGQGGSNQPQHF; J: TRBJ1-5; D: TRBD1; V: TRBV24-1; size: -
DNA: TGCGCCAGCAGCCTGAGAGGGGACTTCCCATCCCAAGAGACCCAGTACTTC; CDR3: CASSLRGDFPSQETQYF; J: TRBJ2-5; D: -; V: TRBV4-3; size: -
DNA: TGTGCCAGCCTGTCCAGCCCCCTCCTCGGTGGGGACAGCTCCTACGAGCAGTACTTC; CDR3: CASLSSPLLGGDSSYEQYF; J: TRBJ2-7; D: TRBD1; V: TRBV28; size: -
DNA: TGTGCCAGCTCAGAAGTAGAAGAGACCCAGTACTTC; CDR3: CASSEVEETQYF; J: TRBJ2-5; D: -; V: TRBV18; size: few
DNA: TGTGCCAGCAGCTTAGGCAGTGGTGGGGCCTACGAGCAGTACTTC; CDR3: CASSLGSGGAYEQYF; J: TRBJ2-7; D: -; V: TRBV11-2; size: few
DNA: TGTGCCAGCAGCGTAGGACAGACCTTCACAGATACGCAGTATTTT; CDR3: CASSVGQTFTDTQYF; J: TRBJ2-3; D: -; V: TRBV9; size: few
DNA: TGCAGCGTTGTTGCTGGGACAGAGAACACCGGGGAGCTGTTTTTT; CDR3: CSVVAGTENTGELFF; J: TRBJ2-2; D: TRBD1; V: TRBV29-1; size: once
DNA: TGTGCCAGCAGCTTAGAGCGGGAGCCCCTCAATGAGCAGTTCTTC; CDR3: CASSLEREPLNEQFF; J: TRBJ2-1; D: TRBD2; V: TRBV11-2; size: few
DNA: TGTGCCAGCAGCCAAATCCAGAAGGAGGGGTTGTATGGCTACACCTTC; CDR3: CASSQIQKEGLYGYTF; J: TRBJ1-2; D: -; V: TRBV4-2; size: few
DNA: TGTGCCAGCATTACAGGGAACGCTGAAGCTTTCTTT; CDR3: CASITGNAEAFF; J: TRBJ1-1; D: -; V: TRBV6-2/TRBV6-3; size: -
DNA: TGTGCTAGCAGCCCGGCCGGGTCTCCCACAGATGCGCAGTATTTT; CDR3: CASSPAGSPTDAQYF; J: TRBJ2-3; D: -; V: TRBV7-7; size: -
DNA: TGCGCCAGCAACCGTGGGGGAAGTAATGAAAAACTGTTTTTT; CDR3: CASNRGGSNEKLFF; J: TRBJ1-4; D: -; V: TRBV5-1; size: few
DNA: TGTGCCAGCAGGAGGGGGAACGCGGTCAATCAGCCCCAGCATTTT; CDR3: CASRRGNAVNQPQHF; J: TRBJ1-5; D: -; V: TRBV6-5; size: -
DNA: TGTGCCAGCAGCCCCTCGGGTGGAGGAAAGCAGTTCTTC; CDR3: CASSPSGGGKQFF; J: TRBJ2-1; D: -; V: TRBV7-7; size: -
DNA: TGTGCCAGCAGCTTAGGGACAGATTTACGGTACGAGCAGTACTTC; CDR3: CASSLGTDLRYEQYF; J: TRBJ2-7; D: -; V: TRBV7-8; size: many
DNA: TGTGCCACCGGAATGAGGAGGGGGTTTGGGGACAATGAGCAGTTCTTC; CDR3: CATGMRRGFGDNEQFF; J: TRBJ2-1; D: -; V: TRBV24-1; size: once
DNA: TGCGCCAGCAGCCAAGGGCCCAGCGGCGAGCAGTACTTC; CDR3: CASSQGPSGEQYF; J: TRBJ2-7; D: -; V: TRBV4-3; size: few
DNA: TGCAGCGTTGGAGGGGTCTATGGCTACACCTTC; CDR3: CSVGGVYGYTF; J: TRBJ1-2; D: -; V: TRBV29-1; size: -